One sample yielded the 25 T cell receptor beta chains listed below, sequenced in a study of immune evolution from preneoplasia to lung adenocarcinoma. Produced via immunoSEQ multiplex PCR; TCRdb's table is partial and in-frame only. The sample lists some 3,500 clones, approximately 80% occurring once. Material: FFPE lung adenocarcinoma in situ tissue. The receptors shown here come from a person between 65 and 79 years old with lung adenocarcinoma.

The chain recombines TRBV28 with TRBJ2-5, with D possibly TRBD2 on 6 matching bases. The V end was cut by 8 bases, the J end by 4 bases, with 17 bases between. From germline, CDR1 is MDHEN and CDR2 SYDVKM. This CDR3 is 14 amino acids long. The CDR3 bases are TGTGCCAGCGCCAGGGAGTCCGGGAGAGAGACCCAGTACTTC. It translates to CASARESGRETQYF.

V and J are TRBV10-3 and TRBJ1-1, with a tentative D call TRBD1 (5 bases). The CDR3 has 16 residues. V was pared by 4 bases and J by 0 bases, with 15 bases between. The germline V gene encodes CDR1 ENHRY and CDR2 SYGVKD. CDR3: CAISVGGYGMNTEAFF. The CDR3 nucleotides are TGTGCCATCAGTGTCGGGGGGTATGGGATGAACACTGAAGCTTTCTTT.

The chain is built from TRBV7-9 and TRBJ2-7; TRBD2 might be the D (5 bases). Looked up from germline, CDR1 is SEHNR and CDR2 is FQNEAQ (reference sequence). V was clipped by 5 bases and J by 6 bases, with 17 bases between them. The CDR3 has 14 residues. CDR3 sequence: CASSLLGLASEQYF. CDR3 nucleotides: TGTGCCAGCAGCCTCCTCGGGCTAGCTAGCGAGCAGTACTTC.

The genes are TRBV11-3 and TRBJ2-1, with 14 bases matching TRBD2. Looked up from germline, CDR1 is SGHNT and CDR2 is YENEEA. With V trimmed by 5 bases and J by 6 bases, 15 bases remained unmatched. The CDR3 is made up of 19 amino acids. This CDR3 reads CASSPRRSGLAGVSNEQFF. The CDR3, as DNA: TGTGCCAGCAGCCCCCGGCGATCGGGACTAGCGGGAGTATCCAATGAGCAGTTCTTC.

The table lists this clone with a few counts. The genes are TRBV30 and TRBJ1-2; no clear D gene. Looked up from germline, CDR1 is GTSNPN and CDR2 is SVGIG (reference sequence). This CDR3 is built from 13 residues. V was trimmed by 0 bases and J by 8 bases, leaving 13 bases between them. CDR3 bases: TGTGCCTGGAGTGTGGGGAGGGAAGAGGGCTACACCTTC. Its protein product is CAWSVGREEGYTF.

V and J are TRBV5-1 and TRBJ2-2, with D unclear. The CDR3 covers 16 residues. V lost 0 bases, J lost 1 base, and 10 bases lay in between. Germline V gene lookup returns CDR1 SGHRS and CDR2 YFSETQ. CDR3 sequence reads: CASSLVGRLNTGELFF. As DNA, the CDR3 is TGCGCCAGCAGCTTGGTTGGCAGACTGAACACCGGGGAGCTGTTTTTT.

The genes are TRBV28 and TRBJ1-1; 7 nucleotides match TRBD1. Germline CDR1 reads MDHEN; CDR2 reads SYDVKM. The CDR3 has 15 amino acids. Unmatched junction bases numbered 7, after V lost 5 bases and J lost 1 base. The CDR3 protein is CASSITGEKNTEAFF. Written as DNA, the CDR3 is TGTGCCAGCAGTATAACAGGGGAAAAGAACACTGAAGCTTTCTTT.

The rearrangement uses TRBV6-5 and TRBJ1-1, with unresolved D. The CDR3 runs 16 residues. V lost 0 bases and J lost 1, with 12 bases in between. In germline, CDR1 is MNHEY, CDR2 SVGAGI. The CDR3 DNA follows: TGTGCCAGCAGTTACTCGGCCGGATTTGGGAACACTGAAGCTTTCTTT. It yields the protein CASSYSAGFGNTEAFF.

V and J are TRBV5-4 and TRBJ2-7; D ambiguous. V gave up 0 bases and J gave up 2 bases, with 6 bases separating them. Looked up from germline, CDR1 is SGHNT and CDR2 is YYREEE (reference sequence). The CDR3 runs 13 residues. The DNA for the CDR3 is TGTGCCAGCAGCTTGGGCAGGACCTACGAGCAGTACTTC. Translating gives CASSLGRTYEQYF.

The rearrangement uses TRBV10-3 and TRBJ2-7; 8 nucleotides line up with TRBD1. Germline assignment: CDR1 ENHRY and CDR2 SYGVKD. The V and J ends lost 7 bases and 6 bases, in that order; junction bases with no gene match: 8. This CDR3 has 13 residues. The CDR3 sequence: CAITDGQGGEQYF. CDR3 bases: TGTGCCATCACTGACGGACAGGGCGGCGAGCAGTACTTC.

This rearrangement joins TRBV7-6 to TRBJ2-5; 7 bases are a match to TRBD1. Trimming cost V 5 bases and J 10 bases; bases outside gene matches: 13. The CDR3 is 14 amino acids. CDR1 SGHVS and CDR2 FNYEAQ come from the germline V gene. CDR3 coding DNA: TGTGCCAGCAGCCTCGGGACAGCTGAATTTCGCCAGTACTTC. The encoded protein is CASSLGTAEFRQYF.

The chain uses TRBV19 and TRBJ1-5, with D perhaps matching TRBD1 (6 bases). The CDR3 consists of 14 residues. CDR1 is LNHDA, CDR2 SQIVND, per germline (reference sequence). Trimming stripped 3 bases from V and 6 bases from J, with 12 bases between. The CDR3 nucleotides are TGTGCCAGTAGTATTTGGGGGGCGGGTCAGCCCCAGCATTTT. Protein sequence: CASSIWGAGQPQHF.

The chain couples TRBV18 to TRBJ2-1; 12 bases agree with TRBD2. The CDR3 runs to 15 residues. Trimming cost V 7 bases and J 6 bases; bases outside gene matches: 7. Germline values: CDR1 KGHSH, CDR2 LQKENI. The CDR3 spells CASWSGLAGSNEQFF. Here the CDR3 DNA reads TGTGCCAGCTGGTCGGGACTAGCGGGTTCCAATGAGCAGTTCTTC.

The V gene is TRBV19, the J gene TRBJ2-3; 12 bases line up with TRBD1. Per the germline V gene, CDR1 is LNHDA and CDR2 is SQIVND (reference sequence). This CDR3 is 17 amino acids long. V trimming: 10 bases; J trimming: 0 bases; junction bases outside the gene matches: 11. The DNA of the CDR3 is TGTGCCACCCGGGACAGGGGGCTACCCACTAGCACAGATACGCAGTATTTT. Protein product: CATRDRGLPTSTDTQYF. Supplemented by reference TRBV19 and TRBJ2-3, the full variable domain reads DGGITQSPKYLFRKEGQNVTLSCEQNLNHDAMYWYRQDPGQGLRLIYYSQIVNDFQKGDIAEGYSVSREKKESFPLTVTSAQKNPTAFYLCATRDRGLPTSTDTQYFGPGTRLTVL.

This clone was seen a single time. Relative to the germline gene, one junction end is altered; a read error may explain this. The chain recombines TRBV7-6 with TRBJ2-5; 12 positions agree with TRBD1. Germline values: CDR1 SGHVS, CDR2 FNYEAQ. This CDR3 comprises 17 residues. The CDR3 bases are TGTGCCAGCAGCTCCCGTGCCGGGACAGGGGGCCGAGAGACTCAGTACTTC. Its protein product is CASSSRAGTGGRETQYF.

This chain links TRBV6-5 with TRBJ2-7, with TRBD2 matching over 9 bases. V shed 10 bases, J shed 7 bases, and the junction held 17 bases outside the gene matches. The CDR3 contains 15 residues. Germline-derived CDR1 and CDR2 are MNHEY and SVGAGI. Here the CDR3 reads CATEPPASGVREQYF. The CDR3 nucleotides read TGTGCCACCGAACCCCCGGCTAGCGGGGTTCGGGAGCAGTACTTC.

This clone was counted between two and nine times. The chain is built from TRBV23-1 and TRBJ1-2, with TRBD1 matching over 9 bases. TRBV23-1 is given ORF status, its function remaining uncertain. V was clipped by 9 bases and J by 5 bases; unmatched bases: 4. This CDR3 comprises 12 residues. CDR3 in DNA: TGCGCCAGGAAAGGGACAGGGTATGGCTACACCTTC. The encoded protein is CARKGTGYGYTF.

This clone is large. V and J are TRBV30 and TRBJ1-1; D is uncertain. This CDR3 contains 12 residues. V was pared by 3 bases and J by 3 bases, with 8 bases between. Germline values: CDR1 GTSNPN, CDR2 SVGIG (reference sequence). Written as DNA, the CDR3 is TGTGCCTGGAGGTGGGCGGACACTGAAGCTTTCTTT. It encodes CAWRWADTEAFF.

This chain joins TRBV29-1 and TRBJ2-5; 8 bases line up with TRBD2. The CDR3 runs 12 residues. J was trimmed by 5 bases and V by 7 bases; bases with no gene match: 6. CDR1 is SQVTM, CDR2 ANQGSEA, per germline. Written as DNA, the CDR3 is TGCAGCGCGGGGGGGTCGTGGGAGACCCAGTACTTC. Its translation is CSAGGSWETQYF. The whole variable domain, filled in from reference TRBV29-1 and TRBJ2-5, reads SAVISQKPSRDICQRGTSLTIQCQVDSQVTMMFWYRQQPGQSLTLIATANQGSEATYESGFVIDKFPISRPNLTFSTLTVSNMSPEDSSIYLCSAGGSWETQYFGPGTRLLVL.

The table lists this clone with a count of one. The V and J genes are TRBV7-9 and TRBJ1-2, with 10 positions matching TRBD1. CDR3 size: 15 residues. Germline V CDR1 and CDR2: SEHNR, FQNEAQ (reference sequence). V was pared by 3 bases and J by 6 bases, with 7 bases of the junction left unmatched. CDR3 sequence: CASSFSTGTGDGYTF. CDR3 in DNA: TGTGCCAGCAGCTTCTCGACCGGGACAGGGGATGGCTACACCTTC.

This clone was detected once. A junction end diverges from the germline sequence, so it may reflect a read error. Other DNA variants within this sample encode the same CDR3. V is TRBV9 and J is TRBJ1-1, with 8 positions matching TRBD1. CDR3 size: 16 residues. Per germline, CDR1 SGDLS and CDR2 YYNGEE. For the CDR3, the DNA is TGTGCCAGCAGCGTAGAGGGGACAGGACTGAATACTGAAGCTTTCTTT. Translating it yields CASSVEGTGLNTEAFF.

The rearrangement joins TRBV27 to TRBJ1-2, with D maybe TRBD1 (5 bases). Trimming shortened V by 0 bases and J by 4 bases, and 12 bases separated the two germline ends. Per the germline V gene, CDR1 is MNHEY and CDR2 is SMNVEV (reference sequence). The CDR3 extends over 15 amino acids. The CDR3, as DNA: TGTGCCAGCAGTTTATCGACCGGAAGGGGCTATGGCTACACCTTC. It yields the protein CASSLSTGRGYGYTF.

V is TRBV5-4 and J is TRBJ2-1; D is unresolved. Germline CDR1 and CDR2: SGHNT and YYREEE (reference sequence). With 3 bases removed from V and 2 bases from J, the gap between germline ends came to 9 bases. The CDR3 runs 14 residues. In DNA form, the CDR3 reads TGTGCCAGCAGCTCTTTTGGCCCCTACAATGAGCAGTTCTTC. Translating gives CASSSFGPYNEQFF.

The rearrangement joins TRBV30 to TRBJ2-7; D remains ambiguous. The CDR3 has 13 residues. V was clipped by 0 bases and J by 2 bases, with 8 bases between them. Germline loops: CDR1 GTSNPN, CDR2 SVGIG (reference sequence). For the CDR3, the DNA is TGTGCCTGGAGTGTTTCTTCGGCCTACGAGCAGTACTTC. Its translation: CAWSVSSAYEQYF.

V usage is TRBV6-6 and J usage is TRBJ2-2; 7 nucleotides line up with TRBD2. The CDR3 runs 15 residues. V trimming: 4 bases; J trimming: 7 bases; junction bases outside the gene matches: 9. The germline CDR1 and CDR2 sequences are MNHNY and SVGAGI (reference sequence). Written as DNA, the CDR3 is TGTGCCAGCAGTTCCGAGCGGAGCGGGAACGGGGAGCTGTTTTTT. It encodes CASSSERSGNGELFF.